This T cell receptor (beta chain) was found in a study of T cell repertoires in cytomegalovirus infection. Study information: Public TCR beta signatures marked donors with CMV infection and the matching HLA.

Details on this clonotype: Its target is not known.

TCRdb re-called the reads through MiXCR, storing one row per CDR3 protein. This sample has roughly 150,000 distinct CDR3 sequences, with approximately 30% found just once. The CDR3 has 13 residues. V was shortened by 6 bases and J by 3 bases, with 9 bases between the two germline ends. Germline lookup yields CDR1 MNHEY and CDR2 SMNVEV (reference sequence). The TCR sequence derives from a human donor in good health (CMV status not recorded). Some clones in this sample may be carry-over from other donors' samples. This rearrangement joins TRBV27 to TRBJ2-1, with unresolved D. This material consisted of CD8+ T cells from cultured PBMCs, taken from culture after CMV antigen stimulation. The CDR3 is CASRDGDYNEQFF. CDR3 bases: TGTGCCAGCAGGGATGGGGACTACAATGAGCAGTTCTTC.